The table lists the clone carrying this T cell receptor (beta chain) with a few counts. This sample was included in a study of T cells after yellow fever vaccination. This CDR3 has 17 residues. CDR1 and CDR2 (germline): SGHAT, FQNNGV. Trimming cost V 0 bases and J 5 bases, with 16 bases left between them. TCRdb re-derived calls from the 5' RACE reads in MiXCR, one entry per CDR3 protein. The sample yields some 300,000 distinct CDR3 sequences, approximately 8% seen once. This sample comprised CD4+ T cells sorted from PBMCs, obtained 5 days after the yellow fever booster vaccination. The TCR originated in a man younger than 30 who received the YFV17D yellow fever vaccine. The chain uses TRBV11-2 and TRBJ1-4, with a weak D call TRBD1 (5 bases). The DNA for the CDR3 is TGTGCCAGCAGCTTAGATGGCCGGGGCGGAGGAAATGAAAAACTGTTTTTT. Protein: CASSLDGRGGGNEKLFF.